Here is one TCR beta chain with its context. Its antigen is unidentified. The data originate from a study of monozygotic twins with inflammatory bowel disease. The study, taken as a whole, reports: Patients received differing immunosuppressive treatments, which may have added variability to their repertoires.

The input for each TCR library was roughly 3,800 ng of total RNA. TCRdb re-called the 5' RACE reads, yielding one record per CDR3 amino acid sequence without DNA. This table lists around 100,000 distinct CDR3 sequences. The TCR originated in a human donor with ulcerative colitis or Crohn's disease, or a healthy co-twin of an affected twin (not recorded which). The sequencing sample was made of blood.

This chain's CDR3 is CASSLARRGKNTGELFF. This rearrangement joins TRBV7-9 to TRBJ2-2; TCRdb's D call, TRBD2, is unchecked because there is no DNA. Germline V lookup: CDR1 SEHNR, CDR2 FQNEAQ (reference sequence). The CDR3 runs 17 residues.